The present TCR beta chain was sequenced within a study of T cell responses to AZD1222 COVID-19 vaccine. Per the germline V gene, CDR1 is SGHNT and CDR2 is YYREEE (reference sequence). V lost 4 bases and J lost 7; bases outside the gene matches: 12. This CDR3 region has 16 residues. Details on this clone: The antigen remains undetermined.

Overall study results and limits: CD4 TCRs covered the whole spike, strongest at regions 160-218 and 743-854. Donors were mostly white British, more females; clonal diversity possibly underestimated. Among spike-specific TCRs, nearly half reportedly target unmutated variant regions.

The assay was immunoSEQ multiplex PCR, and TCRdb's table has in-frame clones only and misses some. The sample yields some 150,000 clones, 89% seen once. The chain is built from TRBV5-4 and TRBJ2-1; 9 positions match TRBD2. The receptor was isolated from an adult in good health. The sample in question was peripheral blood, obtained on day 0 of AZD1222 vaccination. In nucleotides, the CDR3 is TGTGCCAGCAGCACCGGAGGCGGGGGGGCATTTAATGAGCAGTTCTTC. It specifies CASSTGGGGAFNEQFF.